The present T cell receptor (beta chain) was sequenced within a study of cytomegalovirus exposure and HLA in healthy donors. The PCR made use of 60 Vbeta and 13 Jbeta primers. Here immunoSEQ multiplex PCR was the method, and the copy in TCRdb shows in-frame clones only, minus some. This table has about 150,000 clones, 72% appearing once. Germline values: CDR1 SGHNT, CDR2 YYREEE (reference sequence). The CDR3 runs to 15 residues. V was shortened by 3 bases and J by 0 bases, with 12 bases between the two germline ends. The clonotype comes from a man aged 50 to 59 in good health and CMV-seropositive. The material sequenced was PBMCs. The rearrangement joins TRBV5-4 to TRBJ2-5; D may be TRBD2 (5 bases). The CDR3 DNA reads TGTGCCAGCAGCTCTGGACTGAGGTACCAAGAGACCCAGTACTTC. This sequence encodes CASSSGLRYQETQYF. Looking up the rest from reference TRBV5-4 and TRBJ2-5 gives the full variable domain: ETGVTQSPTHLIKTRGQQVTLRCSSQSGHNTVSWYQQALGQGPQFIFQYYREEENGRGNFPPRFSGLQFPNYSSELNVNALELDDSALYLCASSSGLRYQETQYFGPGTRLLVL.